The TCR beta chain described here comes from a study of cytomegalovirus exposure and HLA in healthy donors. Study-wide results and caveats: The productive fraction for most TCR beta V segments was about 90% or about 30% in an earlier analysis.

Points on this clone: Its target is not known.

In the PCR, 60 Vbeta and 13 Jbeta primers were used. Sequencing used immunoSEQ multiplex PCR; TCRdb keeps in-frame clones, though not all of them. The sample lists around 100,000 clones, 75% seen once, with 8.5% to 12% in the top ten. CDR1 is MNHEY and CDR2 is SMNVEV in the germline V gene (reference sequence). This CDR3 is 12 amino acids long. V was pared by 5 bases and J by 1 base, with 3 bases between. The sample was PBMCs. The TCR sequence derives from a man aged 50-60 years in good health and CMV-seronegative. The genes are TRBV27 and TRBJ2-1; D is unresolved. Here the CDR3 reads CASSPSYNEQFF. Here the CDR3 DNA reads TGTGCCAGCAGTCCTTCCTACAATGAGCAGTTCTTC.